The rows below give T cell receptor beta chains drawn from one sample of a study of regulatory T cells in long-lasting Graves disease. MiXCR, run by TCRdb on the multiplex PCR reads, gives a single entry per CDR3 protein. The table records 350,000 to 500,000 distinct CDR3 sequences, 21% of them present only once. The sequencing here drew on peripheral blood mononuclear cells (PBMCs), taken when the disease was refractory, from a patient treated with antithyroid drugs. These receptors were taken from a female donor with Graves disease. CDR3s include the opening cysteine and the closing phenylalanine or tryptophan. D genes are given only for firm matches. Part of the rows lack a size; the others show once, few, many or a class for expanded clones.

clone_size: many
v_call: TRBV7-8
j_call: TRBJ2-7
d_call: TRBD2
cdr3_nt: TGTGCCAGCAGCTTATACCGATTAGGGACTAGCGGATCCTACGAGCAGTACTTC
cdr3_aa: CASSLYRLGTSGSYEQYF

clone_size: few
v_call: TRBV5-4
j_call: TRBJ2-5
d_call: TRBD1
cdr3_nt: TGTGCCAGCAGCTTGGGGGACAGGGGCTCGGAGACCCAGTACTTC
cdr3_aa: CASSLGDRGSETQYF

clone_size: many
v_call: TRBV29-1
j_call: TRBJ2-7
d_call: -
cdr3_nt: TGCAGCGTTCGGGACCGTACCTTCTACGAGCAGTACTTC
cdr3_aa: CSVRDRTFYEQYF

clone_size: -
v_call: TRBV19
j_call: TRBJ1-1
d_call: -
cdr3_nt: TGTGCCAGTACCCGCGGACAGACGAACACTGAAGCTTTCTTT
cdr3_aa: CASTRGQTNTEAFF

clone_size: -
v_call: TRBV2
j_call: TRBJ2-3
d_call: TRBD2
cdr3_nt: TGTGCCAGAGGGTACAGCGGGGGATTCACAGATACGCAGTATTTT
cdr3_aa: CARGYSGGFTDTQYF

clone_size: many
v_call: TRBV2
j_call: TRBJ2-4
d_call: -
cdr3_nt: TGTGCCAGCAGAGATAACAAAAACATTCAGTACTTC
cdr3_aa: CASRDNKNIQYF

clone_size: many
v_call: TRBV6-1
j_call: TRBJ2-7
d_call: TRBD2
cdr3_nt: TGTGCCAGCAGGACGGGAGGAGAGAGCGAGCAGTACTTC
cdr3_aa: CASRTGGESEQYF

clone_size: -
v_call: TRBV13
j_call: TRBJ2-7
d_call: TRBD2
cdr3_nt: TGTGCCAGCAGATCGGGGACTAGCCTCGAGCAGTACTTC
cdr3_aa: CASRSGTSLEQYF

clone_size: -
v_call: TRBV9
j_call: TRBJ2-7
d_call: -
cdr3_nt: TGTGCCAGCAGCGTAGGGGAGATCTACGAGCAGTACTTC
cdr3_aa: CASSVGEIYEQYF

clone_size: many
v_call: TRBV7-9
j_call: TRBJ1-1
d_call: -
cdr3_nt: TGTGCCAGCAGCTTAGGTACAGGGATGAACACTGAAGCTTTCTTT
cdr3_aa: CASSLGTGMNTEAFF

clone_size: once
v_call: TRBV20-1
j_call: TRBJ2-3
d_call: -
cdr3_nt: TGCAGTCCGGAGACCAACACAGATACGCAGTATTTT
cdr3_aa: CSPETNTDTQYF

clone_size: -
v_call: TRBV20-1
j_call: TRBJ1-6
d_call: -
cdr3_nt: TGCAGTGTCGTTCAGGAGCGCCATAATTCACCCCTCCACTTT
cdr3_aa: CSVVQERHNSPLHF

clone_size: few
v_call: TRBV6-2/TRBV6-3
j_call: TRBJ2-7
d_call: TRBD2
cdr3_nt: TGTGCCAGCAACGGACTAGCGGGAGTCGATCTCTACGAGCAGTACTTC
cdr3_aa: CASNGLAGVDLYEQYF

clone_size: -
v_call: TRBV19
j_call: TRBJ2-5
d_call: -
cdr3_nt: TGTGCCAGTAGGGAAGGCTCGACCCAGTACTTC
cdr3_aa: CASREGSTQYF

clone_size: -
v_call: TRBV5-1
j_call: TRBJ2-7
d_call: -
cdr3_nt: TGCGCCAGCAGTTCCGACACAATAGCCTACGAGCAGTACTTC
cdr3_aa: CASSSDTIAYEQYF

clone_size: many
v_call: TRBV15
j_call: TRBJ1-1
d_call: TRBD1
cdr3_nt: TGTGCCACCAGCAGAGACGACAGGGGCGAGACTGAAGCTTTCTTT
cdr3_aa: CATSRDDRGETEAFF

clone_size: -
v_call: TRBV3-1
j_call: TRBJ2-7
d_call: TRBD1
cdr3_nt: TGTGCCAGCAGCCAAGACACGGACAGGGTTGGCGAGCAGTACTTC
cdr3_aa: CASSQDTDRVGEQYF

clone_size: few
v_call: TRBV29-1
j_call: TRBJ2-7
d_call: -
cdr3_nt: TGCAGCGGCCTGAGGACGAAGGGCGAGCAGTACTTC
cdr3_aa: CSGLRTKGEQYF

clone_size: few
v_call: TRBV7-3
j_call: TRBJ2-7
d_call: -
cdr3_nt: TGTGCCAGCAGCGAGGGCGCCGGACCCTACGAGCAGTACTTC
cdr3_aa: CASSEGAGPYEQYF

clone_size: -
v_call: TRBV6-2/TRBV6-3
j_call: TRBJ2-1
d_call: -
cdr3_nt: TGTGCCAGCAGTGAACTAGGGGGATCCTACAATGAGCAGTTCTTC
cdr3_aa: CASSELGGSYNEQFF

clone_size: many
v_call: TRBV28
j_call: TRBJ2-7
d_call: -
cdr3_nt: TGTGCCAGCAGTCAGACCACTAGGGAGCAGTACTTC
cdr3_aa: CASSQTTREQYF

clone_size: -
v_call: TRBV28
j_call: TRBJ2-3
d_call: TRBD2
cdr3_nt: TGTGCCAGCAGAAATAGCGGGACCACAGATACGCAGTATTTT
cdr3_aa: CASRNSGTTDTQYF

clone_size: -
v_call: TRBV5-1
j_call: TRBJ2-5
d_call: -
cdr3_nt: TGCGCCAGCAGCTTGGGTGGGCAGCCCGTTGAGACCCAGTACTTC
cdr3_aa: CASSLGGQPVETQYF

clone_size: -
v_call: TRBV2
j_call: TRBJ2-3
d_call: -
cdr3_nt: TGTGCCAGCAGTGAAAGTGGGAGGGGGGCAGATACGCAGTATTTT
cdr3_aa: CASSESGRGADTQYF

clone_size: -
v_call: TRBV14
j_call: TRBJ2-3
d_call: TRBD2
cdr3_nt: TGTGCCAGCAGGCCGCTGTCGGCGGGAGTGGAAGATACGCAGTATTTT
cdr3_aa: CASRPLSAGVEDTQYF

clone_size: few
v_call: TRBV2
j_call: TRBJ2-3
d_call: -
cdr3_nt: TGTGCCAGCAGTGTAGGGACGCCCCTGGGAGATACGCAGTATTTT
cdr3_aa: CASSVGTPLGDTQYF

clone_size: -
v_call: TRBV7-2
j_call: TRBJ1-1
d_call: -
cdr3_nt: TGTGCCAGCGACCTCTTTGGGACTGCGGACACTGAAGCTTTCTTT
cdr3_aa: CASDLFGTADTEAFF

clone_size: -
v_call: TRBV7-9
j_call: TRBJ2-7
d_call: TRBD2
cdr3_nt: TGTGCCAGCAGCTTAGCGGGAGGGCCCGTCTCCTACGAGCAGTACTTC
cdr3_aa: CASSLAGGPVSYEQYF

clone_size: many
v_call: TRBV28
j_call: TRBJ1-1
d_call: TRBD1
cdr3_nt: TGTGCCAGCAGTTTATACGCGGACAGGGCCGCCAAGAACACTGAAGCTTTCTTT
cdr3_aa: CASSLYADRAAKNTEAFF

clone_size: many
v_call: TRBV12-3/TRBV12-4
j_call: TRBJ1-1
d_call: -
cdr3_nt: TGTGCCAGCACCTCCCGACAGGCCACTGAAGCTTTCTTT
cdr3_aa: CASTSRQATEAFF

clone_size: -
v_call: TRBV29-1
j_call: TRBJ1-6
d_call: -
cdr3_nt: TGCAGCGGGGACACTCCCTATTCACCCCTCCACTTT
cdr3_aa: CSGDTPYSPLHF

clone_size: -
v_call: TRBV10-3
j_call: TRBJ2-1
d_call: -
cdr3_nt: TGTGCCATCAAGGCGGCAGCTATCTACAATGAGCAGTTCTTC
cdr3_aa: CAIKAAAIYNEQFF

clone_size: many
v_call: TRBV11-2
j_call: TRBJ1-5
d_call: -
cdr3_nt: TGTGCCAGCAGCTCCGGATTCGGGGGCAATCAGCCCCAGCATTTT
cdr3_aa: CASSSGFGGNQPQHF

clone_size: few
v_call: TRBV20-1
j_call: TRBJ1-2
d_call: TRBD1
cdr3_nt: TGCAGTGCTAGCGGGACAGGGATACCCTTGAATGGCTACACCTTC
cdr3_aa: CSASGTGIPLNGYTF

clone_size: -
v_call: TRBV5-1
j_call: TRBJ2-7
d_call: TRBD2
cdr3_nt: TGCGCCAGCAGCTCTAGCGGGAGTGCGTGGGAGCAGTACTTC
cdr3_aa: CASSSSGSAWEQYF

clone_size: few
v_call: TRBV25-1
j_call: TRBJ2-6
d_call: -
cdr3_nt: TGTGCCAGCAGTGAATCTCGGCAGCCCTCTGGGGCCAACGTCCTGACTTTC
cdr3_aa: CASSESRQPSGANVLTF

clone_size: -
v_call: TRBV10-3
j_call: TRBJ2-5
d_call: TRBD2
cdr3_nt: TGTGCCATCAGTGAGACTAGCGGGGTTATCCAAGAGACCCAGTACTTC
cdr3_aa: CAISETSGVIQETQYF

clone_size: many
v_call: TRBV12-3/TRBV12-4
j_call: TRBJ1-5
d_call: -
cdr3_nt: TGTGCCAGCAGTTTCTTTACAGCCAGGGTGAGCAATCAGCCCCAGCATTTT
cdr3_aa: CASSFFTARVSNQPQHF

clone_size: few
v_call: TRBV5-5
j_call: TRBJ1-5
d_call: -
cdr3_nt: TGTGCCAGCAGCTTGCAGAGATTGCCCAATCAGCCCCAGCATTTT
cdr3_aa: CASSLQRLPNQPQHF

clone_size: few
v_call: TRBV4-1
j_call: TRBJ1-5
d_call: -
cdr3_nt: TGCGCCAGCAGCCAAACCCCAAGTCAGCCCCAGCATTTT
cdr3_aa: CASSQTPSQPQHF

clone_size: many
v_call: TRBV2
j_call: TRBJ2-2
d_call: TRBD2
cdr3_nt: TGTGCCAGCAGCGAAGGACTAGCGGGAGAAGGGGCCGGGGAGCTGTTTTTT
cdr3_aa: CASSEGLAGEGAGELFF

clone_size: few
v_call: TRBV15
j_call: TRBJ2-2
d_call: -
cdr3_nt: TGTGCCACCAGCAGCCTAGGGGCCGGGGAGCTGTTTTTT
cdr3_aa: CATSSLGAGELFF

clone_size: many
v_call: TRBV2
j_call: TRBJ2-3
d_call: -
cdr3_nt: TGTGCCAGCAGTGAGCGGGAATTTTCAGATACGCAGTATTTT
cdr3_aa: CASSEREFSDTQYF

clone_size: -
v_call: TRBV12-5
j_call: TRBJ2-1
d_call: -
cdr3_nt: TGTGCTAGTGGTACCGGACGGGACAATGAGCAGTTCTTC
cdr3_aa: CASGTGRDNEQFF

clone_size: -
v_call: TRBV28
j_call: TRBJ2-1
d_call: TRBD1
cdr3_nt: TGTGCCAGCAGTCCCGGGACAGGGCGGAATGAGCAGTTCTTC
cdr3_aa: CASSPGTGRNEQFF